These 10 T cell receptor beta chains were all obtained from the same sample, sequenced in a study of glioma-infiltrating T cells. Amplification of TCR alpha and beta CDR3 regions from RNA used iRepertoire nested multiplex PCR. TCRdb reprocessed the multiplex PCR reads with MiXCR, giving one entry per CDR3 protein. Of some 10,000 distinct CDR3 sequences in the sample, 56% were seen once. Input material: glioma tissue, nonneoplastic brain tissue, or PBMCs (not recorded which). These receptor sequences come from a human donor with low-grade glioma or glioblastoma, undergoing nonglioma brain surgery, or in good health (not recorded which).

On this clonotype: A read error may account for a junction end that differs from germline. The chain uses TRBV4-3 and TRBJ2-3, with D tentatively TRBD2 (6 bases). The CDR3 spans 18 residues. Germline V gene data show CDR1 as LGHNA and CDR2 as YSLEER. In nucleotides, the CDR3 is TGCGCAAGCAGCCAAGACTCCGGGACTCCTAACGTGACAGATACGCAGTATTTT. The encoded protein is CASSQDSGTPNVTDTQYF.

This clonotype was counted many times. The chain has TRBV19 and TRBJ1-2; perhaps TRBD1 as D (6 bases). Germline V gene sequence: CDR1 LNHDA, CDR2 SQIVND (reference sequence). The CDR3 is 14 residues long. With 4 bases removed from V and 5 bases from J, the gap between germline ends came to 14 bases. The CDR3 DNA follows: TGTGCCAGTAGTACCTACAGGGAGGAATATGGCTACACCTTC. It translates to CASSTYREEYGYTF.

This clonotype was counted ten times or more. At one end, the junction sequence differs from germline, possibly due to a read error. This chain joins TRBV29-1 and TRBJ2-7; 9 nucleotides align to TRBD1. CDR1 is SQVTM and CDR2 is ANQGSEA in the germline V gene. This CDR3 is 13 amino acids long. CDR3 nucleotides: TGCAGCGTCGAAGGACAGGGGATCCACGAGCAGTACTTC. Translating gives CSVEGQGIHEQYF.

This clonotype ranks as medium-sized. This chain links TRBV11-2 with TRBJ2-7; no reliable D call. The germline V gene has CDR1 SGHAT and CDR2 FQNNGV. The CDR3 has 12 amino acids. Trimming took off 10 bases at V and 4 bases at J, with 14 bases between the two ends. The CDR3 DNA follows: TGTGCCACCTTGACGGGTGGATACGAGCAGTACTTC. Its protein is CATLTGGYEQYF.

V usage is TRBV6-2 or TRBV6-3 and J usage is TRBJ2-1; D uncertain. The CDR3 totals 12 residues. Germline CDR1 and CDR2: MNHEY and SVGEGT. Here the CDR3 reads CVSSYSINEQFF. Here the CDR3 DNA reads TGTGTTAGCAGTTACTCGATCAATGAGCAGTTCTTC.

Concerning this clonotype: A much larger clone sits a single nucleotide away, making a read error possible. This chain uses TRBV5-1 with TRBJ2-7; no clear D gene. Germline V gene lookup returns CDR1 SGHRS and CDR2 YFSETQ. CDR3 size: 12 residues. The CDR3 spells CASSLESYKQYF. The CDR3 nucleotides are TGCGCCAGCAGCCTCGAGTCCTACAAGCAGTACTTC. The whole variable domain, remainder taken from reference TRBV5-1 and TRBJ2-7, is KAGVTQTPRYLIKTRGQQVTLSCSPISGHRSVSWYQQTPGQGLQFLFEYFSETQRNKGNFPGRFSGRQFSNSRSEMNVSTLELGDSALYLCASSLESYKQYFGPGTRLTVT.

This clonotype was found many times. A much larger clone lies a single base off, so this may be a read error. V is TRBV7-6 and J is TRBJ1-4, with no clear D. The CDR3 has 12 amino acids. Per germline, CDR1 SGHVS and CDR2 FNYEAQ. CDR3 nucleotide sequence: TGTGCCCGCAGCTTAGGAAGGGAAAAACTGTTTTTT. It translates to CARSLGREKLFF.

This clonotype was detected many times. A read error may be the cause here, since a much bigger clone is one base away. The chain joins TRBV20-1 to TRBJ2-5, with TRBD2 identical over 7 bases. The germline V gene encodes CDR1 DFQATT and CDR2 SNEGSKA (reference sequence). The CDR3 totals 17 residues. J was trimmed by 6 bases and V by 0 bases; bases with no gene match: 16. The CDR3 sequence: CSARDEAIGRSYKTQYF. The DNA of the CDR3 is TGCAGTGCTAGAGATGAGGCCATCGGGAGGAGCTACAAGACCCAGTACTTC.

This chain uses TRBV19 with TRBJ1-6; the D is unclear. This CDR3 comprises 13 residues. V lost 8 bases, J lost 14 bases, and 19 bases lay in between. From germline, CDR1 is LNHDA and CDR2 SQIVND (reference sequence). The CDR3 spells CASEQPMNPTLHF. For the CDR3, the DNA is TGTGCCAGTGAACAGCCGATGAATCCAACCCTCCACTTT.

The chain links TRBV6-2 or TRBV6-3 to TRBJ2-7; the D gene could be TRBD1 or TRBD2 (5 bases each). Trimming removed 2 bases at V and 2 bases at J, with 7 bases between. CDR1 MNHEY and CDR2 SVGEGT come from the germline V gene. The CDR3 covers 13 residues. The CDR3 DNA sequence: TGTGCCAGCAGTTACAGGGGACCCTACGAGCAGTACTTC. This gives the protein CASSYRGPYEQYF.